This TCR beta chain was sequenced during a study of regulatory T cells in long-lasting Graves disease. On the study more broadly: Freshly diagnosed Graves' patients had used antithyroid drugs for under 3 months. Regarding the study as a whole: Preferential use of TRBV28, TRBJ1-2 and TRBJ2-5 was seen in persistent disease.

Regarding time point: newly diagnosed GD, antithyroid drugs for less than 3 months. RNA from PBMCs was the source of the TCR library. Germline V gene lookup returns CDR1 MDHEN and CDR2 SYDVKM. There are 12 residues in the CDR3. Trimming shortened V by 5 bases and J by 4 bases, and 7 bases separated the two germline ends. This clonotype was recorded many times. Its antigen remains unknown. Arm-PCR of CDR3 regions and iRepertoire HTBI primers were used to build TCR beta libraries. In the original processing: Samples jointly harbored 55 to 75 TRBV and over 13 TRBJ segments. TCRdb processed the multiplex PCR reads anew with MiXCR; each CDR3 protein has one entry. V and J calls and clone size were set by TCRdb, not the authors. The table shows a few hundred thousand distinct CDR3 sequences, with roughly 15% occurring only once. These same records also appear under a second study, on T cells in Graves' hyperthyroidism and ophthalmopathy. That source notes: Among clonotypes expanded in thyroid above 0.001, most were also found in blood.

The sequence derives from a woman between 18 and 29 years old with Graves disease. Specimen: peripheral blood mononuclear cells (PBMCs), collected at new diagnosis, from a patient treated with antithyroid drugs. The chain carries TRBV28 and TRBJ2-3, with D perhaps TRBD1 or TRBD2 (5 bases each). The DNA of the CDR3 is TGTGCCAGCAGTCGGGGCGCAGATACGCAGTATTTT. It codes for CASSRGADTQYF.